The 27 T cell receptor beta chains presented below share a single source sample, sequenced in a study of blood T cells in healthy people across ages. Then a second PCR, running about 6 to 12 cycles, was carried out with a sample-barcoded 5' primer and a J-beta primer mix. Each CDR3 protein gets one entry after TCRdb re-called the 5' RACE reads with MiXCR. The table includes 650,000 to 700,000 distinct CDR3 sequences, about 51% detected once. The sequencing input was blood. These receptors came from a woman older than 75 in good health.

This clonotype was seen a handful of times. The V gene is TRBV5-1, the J gene TRBJ2-2; 11 positions agree with TRBD2. Germline CDR1 is SGHRS and CDR2 is YFSETQ. V lost 4 bases to trimming and J lost 4 bases; unmatched junction nucleotides: 9. This CDR3 region has 17 residues. The CDR3 bases are TGCGCCAGCAGCCAGACGCTAGCGGGAGGTTCCACCGGGGAGCTGTTTTTT. Translation: CASSQTLAGGSTGELFF.

Many counts were recorded for this clonotype. The J gene is TRBJ2-7, the V gene TRBV30, with no clear D. The CDR3 is made up of 15 amino acids. Germline assignment: CDR1 GTSNPN and CDR2 SVGIG (reference sequence). V lost 0 bases, J lost 6 bases, and 18 bases lay in between. The CDR3 DNA follows: TGTGCCTGGAGTGTACGCAAAGCGACCTTTTCCGAGCAGTACTTC. Amino acids: CAWSVRKATFSEQYF. Variable domain in full (rest from reference TRBV30 and TRBJ2-7): SQTIHQWPATLVQPVGSPLSLECTVEGTSNPNLYWYRQAAGRGLQLLFYSVGIGQISSEVPQNLSASRPQDRQFILSSKKLLLSDSGFYLCAWSVRKATFSEQYFGPGTRLTVT.

In the case of this clonotype: A much larger clone lies a single base off, so this may be a read error. For the CDR3, the DNA is TGCAGCGTTGCCGGGGCCCAAGAGACCCAGTTCTTC. Protein sequence: CSVAGAQETQFF. This chain connects TRBV29-1 to TRBJ2-5, with D tentatively TRBD1 or TRBD2 (5 bases each). The DNA end is a closer match to TRBJ2-1, so the J assignment may be wrong. The CDR3 runs 12 residues. CDR1 is SQVTM, CDR2 ANQGSEA, per germline.

A remark on this clonotype: This sequence may be a read error, since a much larger clone differs from it by one base. J is TRBJ2-1 and V is TRBV5-1; no definite D call. V lost 4 bases and J lost 6, with 17 bases in between. The CDR3 extends over 15 amino acids. CDR1 is SGHRS, CDR2 YFSETQ, per germline. DNA for the CDR3: TGCGCCAGCAGCATAAACCCTAGGGCCAGCAATGAGCAGTTCTTC. Encoded protein: CASSINPRASNEQFF.

This clonotype was seen once. One end of the junction does not line up with germline, which may come from a read error. The chain employs TRBV9 and TRBJ2-1, with 7 bases lining up with TRBD2. This CDR3 has 14 residues. CDR1 is SGDLS and CDR2 is YYNGEE in the germline V gene. The CDR3 spells CVSSPRTRWSEQFF. The CDR3 DNA reads TGTGTCAGCAGCCCGAGGACTAGATGGAGTGAGCAGTTCTTC.

This clonotype was seen only a few times. This sequence joins TRBV12-3 or TRBV12-4 and TRBJ2-5; TRBD2 aligns across 13 bases. After removal of 1 base from V and 11 bases from J, the junction contained 16 bases not matched to a gene. The CDR3 loop spans 18 amino acids. The CDR3 protein is CASSLDRTGTSGNNEQYF. The CDR3 coding sequence is TGTGCCAGCAGTTTAGATCGAACCGGGACTAGCGGGAACAATGAGCAGTACTTC.

As regards this clonotype: A much larger clone sits a single nucleotide away, making a read error possible. The chain employs TRBV5-1 and TRBJ2-1; D is uncertain. Between the trimmed V and J ends, which lost 0 bases and 4 bases, there was a span of 14 bases. Per germline, CDR1 SGHRS and CDR2 YFSETQ. This CDR3 comprises 16 residues. The CDR3 region has the DNA TGCGCCAGCAGCTTGGGCGTCGGTGAGAGGTACAATGAGCAGTTCTTC. Translating it yields CASSLGVGERYNEQFF. The whole variable domain, filled in from reference TRBV5-1 and TRBJ2-1, reads KAGVTQTPRYLIKTRGQQVTLSCSPISGHRSVSWYQQTPGQGLQFLFEYFSETQRNKGNFPGRFSGRQFSNSRSEMNVSTLELGDSALYLCASSLGVGERYNEQFFGPGTRLTVL.

The chain joins TRBV7-2 to TRBJ1-2; a weak D match, TRBD1 (6 bases). V was cut by 3 bases and J by 7 bases, with 15 bases left in between. The CDR3 runs 14 residues. Germline-derived CDR1 and CDR2 are SGHTA and FQGNSA. DNA of the CDR3: TGTGCCAGCAGCTTTCAGGGGCAAGGTGCTGGCTACACCTTC. Translated: CASSFQGQGAGYTF.

The genes are TRBV6-5 and TRBJ2-7, with D unclear. With 2 bases removed from V and 0 bases from J, the gap between germline ends came to 5 bases. The CDR3 contains 13 residues. CDR1 and CDR2 (germline): MNHEY, SVGAGI. Here the CDR3 DNA reads TGTGCCAGCAGTTACCCCTCCTCCTACGAGCAGTACTTC. Its translation: CASSYPSSYEQYF.

This clonotype has at least ten counts. This rearrangement joins TRBV6-5 to TRBJ2-7; D not resolved. The ends were cut back, 5 bases at V and 5 bases at J, with 13 bases in the middle. CDR1 MNHEY and CDR2 SVGAGI come from the germline V gene. This CDR3 region has 13 residues. The CDR3: CASSDTVRDEQYF. The CDR3 nucleotides read TGTGCCAGCAGTGATACCGTAAGGGACGAGCAGTACTTC.

The chain carries TRBV20-1 and TRBJ2-7; 8 positions agree with TRBD1. The junction had 8 bases not matched to a gene; V was cut back by 4 bases and J by 0 bases. The CDR3 consists of 15 residues. CDR1 DFQATT and CDR2 SNEGSKA come from the germline V gene (reference sequence). The chain's CDR3 is CSAITGTGSSYEQYF. CDR3 DNA: TGCAGTGCTATAACCGGGACAGGAAGCTCCTACGAGCAGTACTTC.

This clonotype was detected only a few times. The V call is TRBV12-3 or TRBV12-4, the J call TRBJ2-3; D is unresolved. This CDR3 is 13 amino acids long. The V end was cut by 10 bases, the J end by 0 bases, with 11 bases between. The CDR3 here is CAISTTSTDTQYF. The CDR3 nucleotides read TGTGCCATCTCCACGACGAGCACAGATACGCAGTATTTT.

This clonotype was recorded a few times. The chain uses TRBV29-1 and TRBJ2-7; maybe TRBD2 (6 bases). V lost 8 bases to trimming and J lost 12 bases, with 17 bases between them. The germline V gene has CDR1 SQVTM and CDR2 ANQGSEA. This CDR3 contains 10 residues. The CDR3 loop reads CSPEGEDLYF. CDR3 coding DNA: TGCAGCCCAGAAGGGGAGGACCTGTACTTC.

This clonotype has only a few counts. CDR3 loop: CASSYSVEPVDEKLFF. CDR3 coding DNA: TGTGCCAGCAGTTACTCCGTAGAACCAGTTGATGAAAAACTGTTTTTT. V usage is TRBV6-5 and J usage is TRBJ1-4; D gene unclear. Germline V gives CDR1 MNHEY, CDR2 SVGAGI. V was clipped by 0 bases and J by 6 bases, with 14 bases between them. The CDR3 is 16 amino acids.

The table lists this clonotype with a count of one. The rearrangement joins TRBV10-1 to TRBJ2-3, with D perhaps TRBD1 (5 bases). CDR1 WNHNN and CDR2 SYGVQD come from the germline V gene (reference sequence). The V end was cut by 2 bases, the J end by 2 bases, with 11 bases between. CDR3 length equals 15 residues. The CDR3: CASSEMSGNTDTQYF. The CDR3 DNA follows: TGCGCCAGCAGTGAGATGTCAGGGAACACAGATACGCAGTATTTT.

V usage is TRBV6-5 and J usage is TRBJ1-2, with TRBD1 matching 7 bases. Germline V gene data show CDR1 as MNHEY and CDR2 as SVGAGI. Trimming cost V 6 bases and J 2 bases; bases outside gene matches: 6. This CDR3 is built from 14 residues. This CDR3 reads CASREMTGNYGYTF. CDR3 nucleotide sequence: TGTGCCAGCAGGGAGATGACAGGGAACTATGGCTACACCTTC.

Many counts were recorded for this clonotype. This rearrangement joins TRBV5-1 to TRBJ2-1; the D is unclear. Per the germline V gene, CDR1 is SGHRS and CDR2 is YFSETQ. The CDR3 has 15 amino acids. Trimming left V 3 bases short and J 0 bases short, with 10 bases between. For the CDR3, the DNA is TGCGCCAGCAGCTCCATCTCTAGCTCCTACAATGAGCAGTTCTTC. Encoded protein: CASSSISSSYNEQFF.

This clonotype appeared a single time. V usage is TRBV29-1 and J usage is TRBJ2-6, with a possible D match to TRBD1 (6 bases). CDR3 length: 16 residues. Trimming took off 6 bases at V and 0 bases at J, with 15 bases between the two ends. The germline CDR1 and CDR2 sequences are SQVTM and ANQGSEA. CDR3: CSVKDRISSGANVLTF. CDR3 DNA sequence: TGCAGCGTAAAGGACAGAATCAGCTCTGGGGCCAACGTCCTGACTTTC.

V is TRBV27 and J is TRBJ2-7; 7 bases map to TRBD1. Germline V CDR1 and CDR2: MNHEY, SMNVEV (reference sequence). The CDR3 is 15 amino acids. V lost 0 bases and J lost 2; bases outside the gene matches: 4. The CDR3 sequence: CASSLSPGQPYEQYF. DNA for the CDR3: TGTGCCAGCAGTTTATCCCCGGGACAGCCCTACGAGCAGTACTTC.

CDR3 sequence (DNA): TGTGCCAGCAGAACGCAGGGCTCTGGGGCCAACGTCCTGACTTTC. It codes for CASRTQGSGANVLTF. This chain joins TRBV6-5 and TRBJ2-6, with a possible D match to TRBD1 (5 bases). With 6 bases removed from V and 0 bases from J, the gap between germline ends came to 9 bases. From germline, CDR1 is MNHEY and CDR2 SVGAGI. The CDR3 consists of 15 residues.

The table lists this clonotype with many counts. The rearrangement uses TRBV5-5 and TRBJ2-7; tentatively, D is TRBD1 or TRBD2 (5 bases each). Germline-derived CDR1 and CDR2 are SGHKS and YYEKEE (reference sequence). Trimming took off 4 bases at V and 0 bases at J, with 14 bases between the two ends. The CDR3 loop spans 15 amino acids. The CDR3 DNA reads as TGTGCCAGCAGCGGGGCCGGGACGGACTCCTACGAGCAGTACTTC. Its protein is CASSGAGTDSYEQYF.

This clonotype was counted many times. This chain joins TRBV20-1 and TRBJ2-7; 10 bases fit TRBD2. Trimming cost V 3 bases and J 3 bases; bases outside gene matches: 8. CDR3 length: 15 amino acids. Germline V gene sequence: CDR1 DFQATT, CDR2 SNEGSKA (reference sequence). DNA for the CDR3: TGCAGTGCTAGGGCACTAGCGGGAAGGGTCTACGAGCAGTACTTC. This encodes CSARALAGRVYEQYF.

About this clonotype itself: The junction shows a germline mismatch at one end, possibly a read error. The genes are TRBV20-1 and TRBJ1-2; 10 positions agree with TRBD1. The germline V gene has CDR1 DFQATT and CDR2 SNEGSKA (reference sequence). The CDR3 loop spans 15 amino acids. The CDR3 DNA follows: TGCAGTGCCAGAGACACGGACAGGGGGGAGGATGGCTACACCTTC. Translation gives CSARDTDRGEDGYTF.

There are many counts of this clonotype. V usage is TRBV6-5 and J usage is TRBJ2-7; tentative D call: TRBD2 (6 bases). CDR3 length equals 14 residues. Deletions cut 6 bases from V and 0 bases from J, with 12 bases between. Germline CDR1 reads MNHEY; CDR2 reads SVGAGI. In nucleotides, the CDR3 is TGTGCCAGCAGGACGGCCGGGAGCTCCTACGAGCAGTACTTC. Translating gives CASRTAGSSYEQYF.

As to this clonotype: This clone may be a read error of a much larger clone one base away. The rearrangement links TRBV28 to TRBJ2-3, with D hard to call. Looked up from germline, CDR1 is MDHEN and CDR2 is SYDVKM. V was cut by 4 bases and J by 1 base, with 6 bases left in between. The CDR3 consists of 13 residues. CDR3 loop: CASSWRRTDTQYF. The CDR3 DNA sequence: TGTGCCAGCAGTTGGCGGCGCACAGATACGCAGTATTTT. The entire variable domain, with the rest obtained from reference TRBV28 and TRBJ2-3, is as follows: DVKVTQSSRYLVKRTGEKVFLECVQDMDHENMFWYRQDPGLGLRLIYFSYDVKMKEKGDIPEGYSVSREKKERFSLILESASTNQTSMYLCASSWRRTDTQYFGPGTRLTVL.

This clonotype has ten or more counts. The CDR3 loop is CASSVGTASSYEQYF. CDR3 nucleotide sequence: TGTGCCAGCAGCGTCGGGACAGCCAGCTCCTACGAGCAGTACTTC. This rearrangement joins TRBV9 to TRBJ2-7; 7 positions agree with TRBD1. This CDR3 is built from 15 residues. V lost 2 bases to trimming and J lost 0 bases; unmatched junction nucleotides: 5. Germline lookup yields CDR1 SGDLS and CDR2 YYNGEE.

In its sample, this clonotype was seen many times. This chain joins TRBV28 and TRBJ2-4, with D maybe TRBD2 (6 bases). Germline V gene sequence: CDR1 MDHEN, CDR2 SYDVKM. The CDR3 has 14 residues. V lost 6 bases and J lost 2, with 11 bases in between. CDR3: CASRAGNSKNIQYF. The DNA for the CDR3 is TGTGCCAGCAGGGCGGGGAATTCCAAAAACATTCAGTACTTC.